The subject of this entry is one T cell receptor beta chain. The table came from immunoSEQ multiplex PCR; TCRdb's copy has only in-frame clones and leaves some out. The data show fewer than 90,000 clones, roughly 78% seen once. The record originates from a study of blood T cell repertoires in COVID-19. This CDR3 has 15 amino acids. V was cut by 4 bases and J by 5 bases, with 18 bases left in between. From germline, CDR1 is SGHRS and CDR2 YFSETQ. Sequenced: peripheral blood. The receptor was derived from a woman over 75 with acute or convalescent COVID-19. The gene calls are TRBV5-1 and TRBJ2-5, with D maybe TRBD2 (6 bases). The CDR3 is CASSGDPGGRETQYF. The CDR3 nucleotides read TGCGCCAGCAGCGGGGACCCCGGGGGTAGGGAGACCCAGTACTTC.